The clone carrying this T cell receptor (beta chain) was seen once. V lost 2 bases to trimming and J lost 2 bases, with 12 bases between them. Looked up from germline, CDR1 is MDHEN and CDR2 is SYDVKM. The CDR3 is 15 residues long. Only in-frame clones appear in the TCRdb table, and some are missing; sequencing was by immunoSEQ multiplex PCR. This sample has 310,000 or so clones, with roughly 89% found just once. The study drew participants aged about 18 to 95 years from roughly 25 US areas. Assignments of participants to cohorts depended upon their own reported clinical history. The recovered donors of Cohort 3 showed two negative PCRs, clearance, or symptom resolution. The entry originates in a study of blood T cell repertoires in COVID-19. Looking at the study overall: T cells, B-cell-depleted T cells, or PBMCs provided the cDNA or gDNA that served as material.

Material for sequencing was PBMCs or T cells enriched from blood (not recorded which). This receptor was identified in a woman aged 18 to 35 who had recovered from COVID-19. The chain uses TRBV28 and TRBJ1-2; tentatively, D is TRBD1 (5 bases). The CDR3 region is CASSLRGTGNYGYTF. The CDR3 bases are TGTGCCAGCAGTTTACGCGGGACTGGGAACTATGGCTACACCTTC.